The 16 T cell receptor beta chains reported below all come from one sample, sequenced in a study of identifying expanded T cells in peripheral blood. TCRdb's copy holds only in-frame clones and misses some; the assay was immunoSEQ multiplex PCR. Of nearly 60,000 clones detected, more than 70% appear once; the ten largest clones hold 3.6%. Sequencing was done on a sample of blood. These receptors were obtained from a person between 18 and 75 years old in good health.

This clone was seen a single time. The rearrangement joins TRBV18 to TRBJ1-6, with a weak D call TRBD1 (5 bases). The CDR3 extends over 15 amino acids. The V and J ends lost 3 bases and 8 bases respectively, with 14 bases between them. CDR1 and CDR2 (germline): KGHSH, LQKENI. In DNA, the CDR3 is TGTGCCAGCTCACCTGCGGGGGGACCGGATTCACCCCTCCACTTT. Its translation is CASSPAGGPDSPLHF.

This chain links TRBV21-1 with TRBJ2-7; whether TRBD1, the table's D call, matches the DNA was not checked. TRBV21-1 represents a pseudogene. This CDR3 contains 16 residues. The CDR3 loop is CASSKPGDRSSYEQYF. The CDR3 DNA sequence: TGTGCCAGCAGCAAACCGGGGGACAGATCTTCCTACGAGCAGTACTTC.

The chain uses TRBV20-1 and TRBJ2-3; the D gene is possibly TRBD2 (6 bases). CDR1 and CDR2 (germline): DFQATT, SNEGSKA (reference sequence). The V end lost 3 bases, the J end lost 7 bases, and 8 bases lay between the germline ends. This CDR3 region has 11 residues. CDR3 sequence reads: CSASGSYTQYF. CDR3 DNA: TGCAGTGCTAGCGGGAGCTATACGCAGTATTTT.

This clone was counted a single time. This chain joins TRBV11-1 and TRBJ2-3, with 12 bases aligning to TRBD2. Germline CDR1 SGHAT, CDR2 FQDESV (reference sequence). Trimming took 5 bases from V and 4 from J; bases not matched to a gene: 7. This CDR3 region has 16 residues. The CDR3 here is CASSPQLAGGSDTQYF. The CDR3, as DNA: TGTGCCAGCAGCCCCCAACTAGCGGGAGGCTCAGATACGCAGTATTTT.

The chain links TRBV2 to TRBJ2-5; 7 nucleotides agree with TRBD1. CDR1 and CDR2 from the germline V gene are SNHLY and FYNNEI. The CDR3 length is 18 residues. With V trimmed by 3 bases and J by 2 bases, 15 bases remained unmatched. The CDR3 sequence is CASSDIRSLDRKQETQYF. The CDR3 DNA sequence: TGTGCCAGCAGTGATATTCGCTCCCTGGACAGGAAACAAGAGACCCAGTACTTC.

This chain uses TRBV7-9 with TRBJ2-7; D gene uncertain. This CDR3 comprises 14 residues. CDR1 is SEHNR, CDR2 FQNEAQ, per germline (reference sequence). Trimming left V 5 bases short and J 0 bases short, with 11 bases between. The CDR3 here is CASSLSLLSYEQYF. CDR3 DNA: TGTGCCAGCAGCCTATCTCTCCTCTCCTACGAGCAGTACTTC.

The genes are TRBV10-3 and TRBJ1-2; possible D gene TRBD1, 5 bases. V was shortened by 0 bases and J by 5 bases, with 7 bases between the two germline ends. The CDR3 covers 13 residues. Germline values: CDR1 ENHRY, CDR2 SYGVKD. Written as DNA, the CDR3 is TGTGCCATCAGTGAGTCTAGACAGTATGGCTACACCTTC. Translation: CAISESRQYGYTF.

This chain uses TRBV5-6 with TRBJ2-7; TRBD2 aligns across 11 bases. The CDR3 runs 16 residues. Germline loops: CDR1 SGHDT, CDR2 YYEEEE. The V segment lost 1 base and the J segment 2 bases; nucleotides outside the gene matches: 5. CDR3 sequence reads: CASSLRLAGHTYEQYF. The CDR3, as DNA: TGTGCCAGCAGCTTGAGACTAGCGGGGCATACCTACGAGCAGTACTTC. The full variable domain, rest sourced from reference TRBV5-6 and TRBJ2-7, is DAGVTQSPTHLIKTRGQQVTLRCSPKSGHDTVSWYQQALGQGPQFIFQYYEEEERQRGNFPDRFSGHQFPNYSSELNVNALLLGDSALYLCASSLRLAGHTYEQYFGPGTRLTVT.

This chain uses TRBV6-5 with TRBJ1-2, with 8 bases that match TRBD1. Losses at the gene ends were 4 bases for V and 6 bases for J; bases not matched to a gene: 10. Germline V gene data show CDR1 as MNHEY and CDR2 as SVGAGI. There are 15 residues in the CDR3. The CDR3 nucleotides read TGTGCCAGCAGTTCCCCTTCAGGGGGCGCCGATGGCTACACCTTC. It specifies CASSSPSGGADGYTF.

The genes are TRBV4-1 and TRBJ2-3; 8 bases match TRBD2. CDR3 length: 15 residues. J lost 4 bases, V lost 0 bases, and 3 bases had no gene match. CDR1 is MGHRA and CDR2 is YSYEKL in the germline V gene. The CDR3 loop is CASSQDPAGADTQYF. DNA for the CDR3: TGCGCCAGCAGCCAAGATCCAGCGGGGGCAGATACGCAGTATTTT.

Only a few counts were recorded for this clone. J is TRBJ2-7 and V is TRBV5-1, with TRBD2 matching 8 bases. V was clipped by 3 bases and J by 1 base; unmatched bases: 3. This CDR3 has 14 amino acids. Germline V CDR1 and CDR2: SGHRS, YFSETQ. This CDR3 is CASSSGLASYEQYF. In nucleotides, the CDR3 is TGCGCCAGCAGCTCCGGACTAGCTTCCTACGAGCAGTACTTC.

The rearrangement uses TRBV14 and TRBJ2-3; D gene ambiguous. CDR3 length: 13 residues. Germline-derived CDR1 and CDR2 are SGHDN and FVKESK. V lost 4 bases and J lost 6, with 11 bases in between. The CDR3 is CASSPSGGDTQYF. CDR3 bases: TGTGCCAGCAGCCCCTCGGGTGGGGATACGCAGTATTTT. Full variable domain (outside the CDR3, taken from reference TRBV14 and TRBJ2-3): EAGVTQFPSHSVIEKGQTVTLRCDPISGHDNLYWYRRVMGKEIKFLLHFVKESKQDESGMPNNRFLAERTGGTYSTLKVQPAELEDSGVYFCASSPSGGDTQYFGPGTRLTVL.

This rearrangement joins TRBV11-2 to TRBJ2-1; 8 nucleotides agree with TRBD2. The CDR3 is 17 residues long. V lost 5 bases, J lost 4 bases, and 13 bases stayed unmatched. The germline V gene has CDR1 SGHAT and CDR2 FQNNGV. The CDR3 region is CASSLPPTSATYNEQFF. The CDR3, as DNA: TGTGCCAGCAGCCTCCCTCCGACTAGCGCGACATACAATGAGCAGTTCTTC.

J is TRBJ2-2 and V is TRBV2, with 7 bases identical to TRBD2. This CDR3 region has 14 residues. Germline V gene data show CDR1 as SNHLY and CDR2 as FYNNEI. The V gene end was trimmed by 11 bases and the J gene end by 1 base; junction bases not matched to a gene: 7. The CDR3 sequence is CASFLAVNTGELFF. CDR3 sequence (DNA): TGTGCCTCGTTCCTAGCGGTGAACACCGGGGAGCTGTTTTTT. Full variable domain (rest looked up from reference TRBV2 and TRBJ2-2): EPEVTQTPSHQVTQMGQEVILRCVPISNHLYFYWYRQILGQKVEFLVSFYNNEISEKSEIFDDQFSVERPDGSNFTLKIRSTKLEDSAMYFCASFLAVNTGELFFGEGSRLTVL.

This sequence joins TRBV29-1 and TRBJ2-2; no reliable D call. V lost 7 bases to trimming and J lost 4 bases, with 13 bases between them. Germline assignment: CDR1 SQVTM and CDR2 ANQGSEA. This CDR3 region has 13 residues. The DNA of the CDR3 is TGCAGCGCTAACTGGATTTCCACCGGGGAGCTGTTTTTT. Residues: CSANWISTGELFF.

The CDR3 is CASSQTGADEQFF. The CDR3 DNA sequence: TGTGCCAGCAGTCAAACTGGCGCTGATGAGCAGTTCTTC. The chain joins TRBV7-2 to TRBJ2-1; D is undetermined. V was shortened by 6 bases and J by 8 bases, with 14 bases between the two germline ends. Per the germline V gene, CDR1 is SGHTA and CDR2 is FQGNSA. The CDR3 has 13 residues.